The 32 T cell receptor beta chains reported below all come from one sample, sequenced in a study of T cells in Graves' hyperthyroidism and ophthalmopathy. Amplified TCR beta CDR3 regions derived from RNA transcripts. The HTBI primer set drove a first-round RT-PCR of the TCR CDR3. TCRdb redid the calling of the multiplex PCR reads with MiXCR, one entry per CDR3 protein. The table shows a few hundred thousand distinct CDR3 sequences, with approximately 20% occurring only once. Sequenced sample: blood. The origin of the receptors is a man between 35 and 55 years old with Graves' hyperthyroidism.

This clonotype appeared many times. This sequence joins TRBV7-2 and TRBJ1-2; D ambiguous. Deletions cut 1 base from V and 4 bases from J, with 10 bases between. Germline CDR1 and CDR2: SGHTA and FQGNSA. The CDR3 extends over 14 amino acids. The CDR3 is CASSLDRRGYGYTF. The CDR3 DNA reads TGTGCCAGCAGCTTAGATCGGCGGGGCTATGGCTACACCTTC.

The rearrangement uses TRBV19 and TRBJ1-1; 7 bases line up with TRBD1. This CDR3 comprises 13 residues. The V and J ends lost 7 bases and 7 bases, in that order; junction bases with no gene match: 9. CDR1 LNHDA and CDR2 SQIVND come from the germline V gene (reference sequence). CDR3 nucleotides: TGTGCCAGTACCACGTGGGGACAGAATGAAGCTTTCTTT. It yields the protein CASTTWGQNEAFF.

This clonotype was picked up many times. This chain uses TRBV5-1 with TRBJ2-5, with 11 bases that match TRBD2. Trimming removed 0 bases from V and 1 base from J; junction bases left unmatched: 2. This CDR3 is 16 amino acids long. In germline, CDR1 is SGHRS, CDR2 YFSETQ. CDR3 residues: CASSLALAGGQETQYF. In DNA, the CDR3 is TGCGCCAGCAGCTTGGCCCTAGCGGGGGGCCAAGAGACCCAGTACTTC.

The chain employs TRBV20-1 and TRBJ2-3, with 10 positions matching TRBD2. The CDR3 runs to 14 residues. Germline assignment: CDR1 DFQATT and CDR2 SNEGSKA (reference sequence). This CDR3 reads CRAGTSVSTDTQYF. DNA of the CDR3: TGCAGGGCAGGGACTAGCGTTAGCACAGATACGCAGTATTTT.

The table lists this clonotype with a count of one. This chain joins TRBV7-2 and TRBJ2-3, with 14 bases identical to TRBD2. This CDR3 has 16 residues. In germline, CDR1 is SGHTA, CDR2 FQGNSA. Germline trimming cut 5 bases from V and 4 bases from J; bases unmatched to any gene: 5. In DNA form, the CDR3 reads TGTGCCAGCAGCACGGGACTAGCGGGAGTGGCAGATACGCAGTATTTT. Protein: CASSTGLAGVADTQYF.

This clonotype was detected ten times or more. The chain links TRBV11-1 to TRBJ2-3; 13 bases fit TRBD2. Germline lookup yields CDR1 SGHAT and CDR2 FQDESV (reference sequence). With 5 bases clipped from V and 0 bases from J, the junction kept 8 bases outside the gene matches. The CDR3 length is 18 residues. CDR3 bases: TGTGCCAGCAGCCCTAGACTAGCGGGGGGCCTCAGCACAGATACGCAGTATTTT. Its protein product is CASSPRLAGGLSTDTQYF. Looking up the rest from reference TRBV11-1 and TRBJ2-3 gives the full variable domain: EAEVAQSPRYKITEKSQAVAFWCDPISGHATLYWYRQILGQGPELLVQFQDESVVDDSQLPKDRFSAERLKGVDSTLKIQPAELGDSAMYLCASSPRLAGGLSTDTQYFGPGTRLTVL.

This clonotype was detected ten times or more. This rearrangement joins TRBV11-2 to TRBJ1-1, with D unclear. Germline V gene lookup returns CDR1 SGHAT and CDR2 FQNNGV. The CDR3 is 16 amino acids. Trimming removed 5 bases at V and 2 bases at J, with 18 bases between. DNA of the CDR3: TGTGCCAGCAGCCCCACATTTCGACTCTTTAACACTGAAGCTTTCTTT. Amino acids: CASSPTFRLFNTEAFF. The whole variable domain, remainder taken from reference TRBV11-2 and TRBJ1-1, is EAGVAQSPRYKIIEKRQSVAFWCNPISGHATLYWYQQILGQGPKLLIQFQNNGVVDDSQLPKDRFSAERLKGVDSTLKIQPAKLEDSAVYLCASSPTFRLFNTEAFFGQGTRLTVV.

The V gene is TRBV2, the J gene TRBJ2-2, with no clear D. Germline V gene data show CDR1 as SNHLY and CDR2 as FYNNEI. V was trimmed by 8 bases and J by 0 bases, leaving 10 bases between them. The CDR3 totals 14 residues. DNA for the CDR3: TGTGCCAGCGGAGCACTGGCGAACACCGGGGAGCTGTTTTTT. This codes for CASGALANTGELFF.

This clonotype was counted a few times. J is TRBJ2-3 and V is TRBV2; unclear D gene. Between the trimmed V and J ends, which lost 7 bases and 0 bases, there was a span of 11 bases. This CDR3 has 14 amino acids. Germline V CDR1 and CDR2: SNHLY, FYNNEI. This CDR3 is CASTRLSSTDTQYF. The CDR3 DNA follows: TGTGCCAGCACGCGACTGAGTAGCACAGATACGCAGTATTTT.

DNA for the CDR3: TGCAGTGCGGAACCGACCTCCTACAATGAGCAGTTCTTC. Translated, it gives CSAEPTSYNEQFF. This sequence joins TRBV20-1 and TRBJ2-1, with no clear D. The germline CDR1 and CDR2 sequences are DFQATT and SNEGSKA (reference sequence). The V and J ends lost 6 bases and 0 bases respectively, with 9 bases between them. The CDR3 has 13 residues.

This clonotype came up many times. The chain recombines TRBV3-1 with TRBJ2-1, with 11 nucleotides matching TRBD1. V trimming: 4 bases; J trimming: 6 bases; junction bases outside the gene matches: 8. This CDR3 comprises 16 residues. The germline CDR1 and CDR2 sequences are LGHDT and YNNKEL (reference sequence). The CDR3 sequence: CASSLSGQGAGNEQFF. CDR3 DNA sequence: TGTGCCAGCAGCCTTTCCGGACAGGGGGCTGGCAATGAGCAGTTCTTC.

This clonotype was detected a few times. This chain joins TRBV6-1 and TRBJ1-5, with 7 bases identical to TRBD1. Germline CDR1 reads MNHNS; CDR2 reads SASEGT. This CDR3 region has 19 residues. V dropped 4 bases and J dropped 0; count of bases not matched to a gene: 15. CDR3 loop: CASSGPGQRNTHSNQPQHF. CDR3 in DNA: TGTGCCAGCAGTGGACCGGGACAGAGAAACACTCATAGCAATCAGCCCCAGCATTTT.

The genes are TRBV9 and TRBJ2-1; 8 nucleotides agree with TRBD1. The V gene's germline CDR1 is SGDLS and CDR2 YYNGEE. J lost 10 bases, V lost 4 bases, and 10 bases had no gene match. This CDR3 has 14 residues. As DNA, the CDR3 is TGTGCCAGCAGCCCCGGACAGGGCGGGATAGAGCAGTTCTTC. This gives the protein CASSPGQGGIEQFF.

In this sample, this clonotype turned up many times. V gene TRBV20-1 combines with J gene TRBJ2-3; D not resolved. The V end lost 6 bases, the J end lost 1 base, and 14 bases lay between the germline ends. Germline loops: CDR1 DFQATT, CDR2 SNEGSKA (reference sequence). The CDR3 has 14 residues. CDR3 nucleotide sequence: TGCAGTGCCACCGACTCCACCCGCACAGATACGCAGTATTTT. Protein product: CSATDSTRTDTQYF.

This clonotype was found many times. DNA for the CDR3: TGTGCCAGCAGCGTAGGACAGGGGGGTGAAAAACTGTTTTTT. Its protein is CASSVGQGGEKLFF. The chain combines TRBV9 with TRBJ1-4, with 9 bases that match TRBD1. J lost 7 bases, V lost 0 bases, and 1 base had no gene match. CDR3 length: 14 residues. Germline V lookup: CDR1 SGDLS, CDR2 YYNGEE.

The chain carries TRBV2 and TRBJ2-3; 11 nucleotides line up with TRBD2. Germline-derived CDR1 and CDR2 are SNHLY and FYNNEI. This CDR3 has 14 residues. The V gene end was trimmed by 8 bases and the J gene end by 6 bases; junction bases not matched to a gene: 7. The chain's CDR3 is CASGSLAGGDTQYF. CDR3 in DNA: TGTGCCAGCGGTTCCTTAGCGGGGGGGGATACGCAGTATTTT.

The chain employs TRBV20-1 and TRBJ1-6; TRBD1 matches 11 bases. V lost 3 bases, J lost 0 bases, and 10 bases stayed unmatched. The CDR3 runs 19 residues. CDR1 and CDR2 from the germline V gene are DFQATT and SNEGSKA (reference sequence). The DNA for the CDR3 is TGCAGTGCTAGGGGGCCCGGGACAGGGGGATTCTCCTATAATTCACCCCTCCACTTT. Amino acids: CSARGPGTGGFSYNSPLHF.

This clonotype came up many times. The V and J genes are TRBV6-1 and TRBJ1-6; D is unclear. Trimming removed 7 bases at V and 8 bases at J, with 18 bases between. CDR3 length equals 15 residues. Germline V gene sequence: CDR1 MNHNS, CDR2 SASEGT. The CDR3 is CASTKGWVGDSPLHF. CDR3 in DNA: TGTGCCAGCACCAAAGGGTGGGTTGGGGATTCACCCCTCCACTTT.

This clonotype was seen a few times. The J gene is TRBJ1-1, the V gene TRBV29-1; possible D gene TRBD1, 5 bases. The CDR3 sequence is 12 residues long. Germline CDR1 reads SQVTM; CDR2 reads ANQGSEA. The V end lost 0 bases, the J end lost 8 bases, and 10 bases lay between the germline ends. CDR3 in DNA: TGCAGCGTTGAAGATGACGGGGGAGAAGCTTTCTTT. Translating gives CSVEDDGGEAFF.

This clonotype has more than one count but fewer than ten. The chain combines TRBV7-9 with TRBJ1-4; D might be TRBD1 (6 bases). This CDR3 comprises 20 residues. The V gene lost 5 bases and the J gene lost 0 bases, with 25 bases spanning the gap. Germline CDR1 SEHNR, CDR2 FQNEAQ (reference sequence). The CDR3 here is CASSQGIPGASRTTNEKLFF. CDR3 nucleotides: TGTGCCAGCAGCCAGGGGATTCCGGGGGCCTCACGGACAACTAATGAAAAACTGTTTTTT.

The genes are TRBV5-4 and TRBJ2-6, with a weak D call TRBD1 (5 bases). This CDR3 has 16 residues. Trimming took 5 bases from V and 0 from J, leaving 12 bases between them. Germline V lookup: CDR1 SGHNT, CDR2 YYREEE (reference sequence). This CDR3 is CASRPTAYSGANVLTF. The CDR3 coding sequence is TGTGCCAGCAGGCCGACAGCCTACTCTGGGGCCAACGTCCTGACTTTC.

This clonotype has a count of ten or more. This chain joins TRBV30 and TRBJ1-4; 7 bases map to TRBD1. The CDR3 contains 12 residues. Germline loops: CDR1 GTSNPN, CDR2 SVGIG (reference sequence). V dropped 3 bases and J dropped 9; count of bases not matched to a gene: 4. The CDR3 DNA reads TGTGCCTGGAGAGGGGACAGCAAAAAACTGTTTTTT. It codes for CAWRGDSKKLFF. The whole variable domain, remainder taken from reference TRBV30 and TRBJ1-4, is SQTIHQWPATLVQPVGSPLSLECTVEGTSNPNLYWYRQAAGRGLQLLFYSVGIGQISSEVPQNLSASRPQDRQFILSSKKLLLSDSGFYLCAWRGDSKKLFFGSGTQLSVL.

This clonotype was recorded at least ten times. The chain links TRBV28 to TRBJ2-7, with 12 bases lining up with TRBD2. Trimming at V came to 7 bases and at J to 0 bases, leaving 16 bases not matched to a gene. From germline, CDR1 is MDHEN and CDR2 SYDVKM. The CDR3 consists of 19 residues. CDR3: CASTKEGASGGASSYEQYF. The CDR3 bases are TGTGCCAGCACGAAGGAGGGGGCTAGCGGGGGGGCGAGCTCCTACGAGCAGTACTTC.

This clonotype was detected once. The rearrangement joins TRBV13 to TRBJ2-7; 7 positions agree with TRBD1. V shed 5 bases and J 2 bases; nucleotides not matched to a gene: 6. The CDR3 runs to 14 residues. CDR1 is PRHDT and CDR2 is FYEKMQ in the germline V gene (reference sequence). CDR3 nucleotides: TGTGCCAGCAGCACCCCGGGACAGACCTACGAGCAGTACTTC. Its protein is CASSTPGQTYEQYF.

The sample holds one count of this clonotype. The chain has TRBV12-3 or TRBV12-4 and TRBJ2-5; TRBD2 agrees at 7 bases. Trimming removed 8 bases from V and 2 bases from J; junction bases left unmatched: 2. The CDR3 sequence is 12 residues long. The CDR3 spells CASGGGQETQYF. The CDR3 DNA reads as TGTGCCAGCGGGGGGGGGCAAGAGACCCAGTACTTC.

This clonotype was counted many times. The V gene is TRBV18, the J gene TRBJ2-7, with D tentatively TRBD1 (5 bases). Trimming removed 4 bases at V and 0 bases at J, with 10 bases between. The CDR3 is made up of 14 amino acids. The V gene's germline CDR1 is KGHSH and CDR2 LQKENI. Written as DNA, the CDR3 is TGTGCCAGCTCACAGGGGTCCCACTCCTACGAGCAGTACTTC. Residues: CASSQGSHSYEQYF.

This clonotype was seen many times. Here the CDR3 DNA reads TGTGCCAGCAGCGGCGACGGGGGGAACACTGAAGCTTTCTTT. Encoded protein: CASSGDGGNTEAFF. The rearrangement links TRBV2 to TRBJ1-1; a weak D match, TRBD1 (5 bases). The CDR3 sequence is 14 residues long. V was cut by 6 bases and J by 1 base, with 12 bases left in between. Germline CDR1 SNHLY, CDR2 FYNNEI.

The table lists this clonotype with a few counts. The chain carries TRBV5-4 and TRBJ2-5; TRBD2 matches at 9 bases. The length of the CDR3 is 15 residues. V lost 5 bases, J lost 1 base, and 6 bases stayed unmatched. Looked up from germline, CDR1 is SGHNT and CDR2 is YYREEE (reference sequence). CDR3 DNA: TGTGCCAGCAGAGAGGGCGGGGGGGCCCAAGAGACCCAGTACTTC. Amino acid sequence: CASREGGGAQETQYF.

The chain carries TRBV18 and TRBJ1-1; D call uncertain. V lost 4 bases and J 1 base, leaving 10 bases between the germline ends. Germline CDR1 reads KGHSH; CDR2 reads LQKENI. The CDR3 loop spans 14 amino acids. The CDR3 loop is CASSLELGNTEAFF. The CDR3, as DNA: TGTGCCAGCTCACTCGAACTCGGGAACACTGAAGCTTTCTTT.

This clonotype has more than one count but fewer than ten. This rearrangement joins TRBV18 to TRBJ2-7; TRBD2 is a possible D gene (6 bases). The germline V gene has CDR1 KGHSH and CDR2 LQKENI. V was pared by 2 bases and J by 6 bases, with 20 bases between. The CDR3 loop spans 16 amino acids. CDR3 sequence reads: CASSPGGSQFPLEQYF. CDR3 DNA: TGTGCCAGCTCACCAGGGGGGTCCCAATTCCCCCTCGAGCAGTACTTC.

This clonotype was picked up one time. Since the CDR3 does not end with the conserved phenylalanine or tryptophan, this likely comes from a read error. The chain links TRBV6-2 or TRBV6-3 to TRBJ2-1; D may correspond to TRBD1 or TRBD2 (5 bases each). Germline V gene sequence: CDR1 MNHEY, CDR2 SVGEGT. Trimming stripped 7 bases from V and 3 bases from J, with 13 bases between. CDR3 length: 14 residues. The CDR3 DNA reads TGTGCCAGCAAAGAATGGGGGTTCTACAATGAGCAGTTCTCC. This translates into CASKEWGFYNEQFS.

This clonotype was counted at least ten times. J is TRBJ2-7 and V is TRBV20-1; D unclear. The CDR3 runs 13 residues. Germline V gene lookup returns CDR1 DFQATT and CDR2 SNEGSKA (reference sequence). V was pared by 0 bases and J by 5 bases, with 11 bases between. In nucleotides, the CDR3 is TGCAGTGCTAGAGATCGAACGGAGAACGAGCAGTACTTC. Translating it yields CSARDRTENEQYF.